This T cell receptor beta chain was profiled in a study of cytomegalovirus exposure and HLA in healthy donors (dated by TCRdb to about 2017). For context, the study as a whole: An earlier analysis of about 560 of the donors reported approximately 300 Gb of sequence data and 95 million to 120 million unique TCR beta sequences obtained from 180 million or so T cells. The study used immunosequencing to profile the T cell repertoires of approximately 630 subjects and linked those repertoires to cytomegalovirus serostatus. To decide whether each TCR beta V gene segment behaved as functional or pseudogenic, an earlier analysis of approximately 590 of the donors relied on high-throughput TCR beta sequencing. Class I and class II HLA loci were covered by the typing at four-digit resolution. To predict cytomegalovirus infection status, the study combined high-throughput TCR immunosequencing, statistical association of individual TCRs with disease status, and machine learning. A later analysis re-analyzed previously published TCR beta repertoires from 600 to 850 donors and added high-resolution HLA genotyping to study TCR occurrence patterns. Rather than drawing on any new phenotypic data, the later analysis identified candidate immune exposures from TCR beta sequences and the way those sequences occurred across donors. Approximately 300 gigabases of sequencing data and approximately 92 million unique TCR sequences made up an early release that covered approximately 650 HLA-typed donors. A later genetic analysis used genome-wide SNP genotypes for about 65% of the roughly 670 donors, treating that subset as a discovery cohort. Roughly five DR-DQ haplotypes were treated as single units for association and clustering because of strong linkage in the cohort. Typing coverage varied by locus: 629-630 donors for A, B, C, DRB1 and DQB1; roughly 510 for DQA1; about 570 for DPA1; approximately 450 for DPB1. Among the roughly 400 genotyped donors, around 81% belonged to the genetic ancestry cluster associated with self-reported Caucasian donors. Donor age, sex, ethnicity and CMV serostatus were compiled alongside the repertoire data. In addition to the first cohort of 666 subjects, a separate validation cohort of some 120 different subjects was used. Across around 400 genotyped donors of the cohort, an average of approximately 220,000 unique TCR beta nucleotide sequences per donor were sequenced, and 15% to 20% of those sequences were non-productive. Every repertoire in the discovery cohort had been generated on one and the same sequencing platform. The study aimed to test whether cataloging public T cell receptors could reveal signatures of past pathogen exposure.

A remark on this clone: No antigen is known for it. Base qualities are missing; no much larger clone stands one base away.

What the work shows at the level of the full study, not this receptor alone: Most TCR sequences were observed very rarely across donors, whereas some public TCRs were present in many individuals. Some IMGT-functional V segments, including TRBV6-2 and TRBV6-3, could not be told apart with the 87-base-pair reads, so those segments were excluded. In a later analysis, 16,951 TCR beta sequences were associated with specific HLA alleles at a false discovery rate of 0.05. An association between a missense DCLRE1C variant and V-gene and J-gene trimming of TCR beta chains was found in a later genetic analysis and replicated in an independent cohort. In the study, 164 TCR beta chains were listed as associated with cytomegalovirus. Compared with equally common non-associated chains, HLA-associated TCR beta chains in a later analysis were more clonally expanded and had lower generation probabilities. The classifier was reported to diagnose cytomegalovirus status with high specificity and sensitivity in both the original and validation cohorts. Only TCR beta chains were sequenced in this cohort, and the absence of alpha or paired-chain data limited detectable features. A cluster of highly shared sequence variants was judged likely to be a technical artifact of the sequencing pipeline. In vitro tests confirmed that a few of the cytomegalovirus-associated TCR beta chains recognize cytomegalovirus antigens. Because counts were too low, about 17 rarely observed V segments, including chromosome 9 orphons, were excluded from the earlier analysis of 587 of the donors. Broadly in line with IMGT annotations, most TCR beta V segments showed up in productive rearrangements about 87% or about 30% of the time in an earlier analysis of approximately 600 of the donors. Most CMV-associated TCR beta chains appeared to be HLA-restricted in a later analysis, and the HLA associations seemed to be driven largely by CMV exposure. In a later genetic analysis, fewer N-insertions in productive TCRs were reported among donors in an Asian-associated ancestry cluster than the approximately 710-donor mean. For the cohort, immune exposure information was limited to CMV serostatus. Linkage disequilibrium might explain the correlated functional status among segregating V segments, but an unknown experimental factor could not be ruled out. According to a later analysis, TCR association rates differed among HLA loci, with DRB1 alleles showing the most associated TCRs and HLA-C alleles showing the fewest. Roughly uniform sequencing depth across donors was assumed in presence/absence analyses, although this assumption may not hold. HLA typing was unavailable for some donors at each locus, so association tests used only the typed subset. When HLA alleles, especially DR and DQ, strongly co-occurred, TCR associations were difficult to assign to individual alleles. A further reported finding was that TCR beta sequences accurately predicted the HLA-A and HLA-B alleles for most subjects in the first cohort. It was suggested by the authors that the approach could potentially be generalized to other disease states and immunological phenotypes. Several of the top co-occurrence clusters appeared to be linked to parvovirus B19, influenza, CMV and Epstein-Barr virus, according to a later analysis.

The cohort was made up of about 610 healthy bone marrow donors. Cohort members were all nominally healthy when sampled, although unrecorded immune exposures were likely present. The donor tested CMV seronegative, placing the donor among the approximately 400 seronegative members of the cohort. Every donor gave a peripheral blood sample, and the peripheral blood mononuclear cells from that sample were used for TCR beta sequencing. The Qiagen DNeasy Blood Extraction Kit was used to extract genomic DNA from the blood cell samples. The CDR3 runs 12 amino acids, cysteine and phenylalanine included. The retained sequence is limited to the CDR3, 36 bases, with the frame set at the first base. Germline trimming amounts to 7 bases on V and 5 bases on J, with 1 as the count of junction bases outside the gene matches. Per the germline V gene, MNHNS is the CDR1 and SASEGT is the CDR2. The library was generated by the immunoSEQ multiplex PCR assay. A mixture of 60 forward primers for TCR Vbeta segments and 13 reverse primers for TCR Jbeta segments was used in the multiplex PCR. A multiplex PCR assay on genomic DNA amplified the CDR3 region of rearranged TCR beta genes. The Illumina HiSeq System was used to sequence the amplified TCR beta libraries as 87-base-pair reads. Per the source publication's procedure: Across the roughly 640 repertoires, a later analysis counted tens of millions of unique TCR beta chains, approximately 10 million of which were shared by at least two donors. Raw reads were error-corrected and collapsed into unique sequences by a nearest-neighbor algorithm in which closely related sequences were merged to remove PCR and sequencing errors. V, D and J gene segments were assigned by aligning CDR3 sequences to IMGT reference sequences. For a sequence to be retained, at least a six-nucleotide match to both a V gene segment and a J gene segment was required. A rearrangement was called productive if the CDR3 had no stop codons and remained in frame with V and J, and every other rearrangement was called non-productive. CDR3 was defined according to IMGT convention as the region running from the second conserved V-encoded cysteine to the conserved J-encoded phenylalanine. Sequences without an unambiguous match to a single V gene segment were excluded from the earlier analysis of about 640 of the donors. An earlier analysis of 500 to 700 of the donors classified V segments as functional when productive rearrangements were above 56.7% and as segregating when the standard deviation between donors was above 5%. To diagnose cytomegalovirus status from the catalog of TCR beta chain sequences, a statistical classification framework was built. V and J gene assignment, in a later analysis, came from comparing TCR nucleotide sequences with IMGT/GENE-DB human TR gene sequences. In a later analysis, CDR3 sequences and most-parsimonious VDJ recombination scenarios were assigned using the TCRdist pipeline. In a later analysis, each TCR beta chain was defined by its CDR3 amino acid sequence together with its V-gene family, and reads lacking a unique V-gene family were excluded. A later analysis removed several hundred highly shared, low-generation-probability nucleotide sequences to deal with suspected cross-contamination and a sequencing artifact. In a later analysis, a clonal expansion index was calculated for each public chain from normalized within-repertoire ranks of inferred template counts. Generation probabilities in a later analysis came from a VDJ recombination model fitted to out-of-frame rearrangements, and those results were checked against IGoR. A later analysis scored TCR-TCR, TCR-HLA and TCR-CMV co-occurrence with hypergeometric tests, applying a repertoire-size bias correction to TCR pairs. A later analysis estimated false discovery rates by permuting HLA or CMV assignments 20 times. In a later analysis, co-occurring TCRs were grouped using DBSCAN, with TCRdist sequence similarity added in when clustering inside HLA-allele-positive subsets. For co-occurrence clustering, repertoires with fewer than 30,000 or more than 120,000 public chains were excluded, along with 4 to 6 repertoires with anomalous nucleotide sharing. TCRdb took over this immuneACCESS table, retaining in-frame rearrangements with V and J assigned. Such tables are incomplete; in checked studies, under half of the missing clones stem from an unresolved V gene, and the remainder is unexplained. V and J calls plus clone size are reproduced from that table; the DNA served to infer D and trimming. This sample holds around 55,000 clones; approximately 80% were observed only once. The top ten constitute over 1.1% of the sample.

Sequencing input: PBMCs. The TCR was taken from a female donor in good health and CMV-seronegative. The V gene is TRBV6-1 and the J gene is TRBJ1-4, with TRBD1 identical over 7 junction bases. CDR3 region: CASIGGNEKLFF. The base sequence is TGTGCCAGCATAGGGGGCAATGAAAAACTGTTTTTT.